These T cell receptor beta chains were read from a single sample in a study of T cells in localized non-small cell lung cancer. Some clones are missing from TCRdb's copy, which holds only in-frame ones; the method was immunoSEQ multiplex PCR. Of fewer than 3,000 clones listed, about a sixth are singletons. The starting material was lung tumor tissue, obtained before any cancer treatment. All receptors derive from a woman between 35 and 75 years old with stage II lung adenocarcinoma. The CDR3 runs from the conserved cysteine through the conserved F or W. The D gene is left open where the match is weak. Clone size appears in some rows only: once, few, many, or a class for an expanded clone.

V gene	D gene	J gene	clone size	CDR3 DNA	CDR3 protein
TRBV11-3	-	TRBJ2-5	medium-sized	TGTGCCAGCAGCTTGGACCTAGCCTACCAAGAGACCCAGTACTTC	CASSLDLAYQETQYF
TRBV5-1	TRBD2	TRBJ2-4	-	TGCGCCAGCAGCTTGACTAGCGGGGAGGTCAAAAACATTCAGTACTTC	CASSLTSGEVKNIQYF
TRBV9	-	TRBJ1-2	medium-sized	TGTGCCAGCGGCAGGGGTGGTAGGTATGGCTACACCTTC	CASGRGGRYGYTF
TRBV5-1	-	TRBJ1-1	few	TGCGCCAGCAGCCCTAGGGGGGGAAACACTGAAGCTTTCTTT	CASSPRGGNTEAFF
TRBV11-3	TRBD1	TRBJ1-2	many	TGTGCCAGCAGCCTCGACAGGGGGCTGTATGGCTACACCTTC	CASSLDRGLYGYTF
TRBV10-3	-	TRBJ2-2	-	TGTGCCATCAGTGAGGCACAACCCGGGGAGCTGTTTTTT	CAISEAQPGELFF
TRBV5-1	-	TRBJ2-1	-	TGCGCCAGCAGCTTCCCAAGCGACAGTTACAATGAGCAGTTCTTC	CASSFPSDSYNEQFF
TRBV18	TRBD1	TRBJ2-7	-	TGTGCCAGCTCACCACCCGCCCCGCAGGCAGGGGGCGCGTACGAGCAGTACTTC	CASSPPAPQAGGAYEQYF
TRBV28	-	TRBJ1-1	few	TGTGCCAGCAGTCCGGGGCTCATGAACACTGAAGCTTTCTTT	CASSPGLMNTEAFF
TRBV28	-	TRBJ1-6	-	TGTGCCAGCAGCCTCGCGACAGGCGGGAATTCACCCCTCCACTTT	CASSLATGGNSPLHF
TRBV11-3	-	TRBJ2-7	medium-sized	TGTGCCAGCAGCCCAACCGGGGCAGGGGAAGAGCAGTACTTC	CASSPTGAGEEQYF
TRBV11-3	-	TRBJ1-2	medium-sized	TGTGCCAGCAGCCTAGGCGGTGGAGGGGAAGATGGCTACACCTTC	CASSLGGGGEDGYTF
TRBV11-3	TRBD1	TRBJ1-4	medium-sized	TGTGCCAGCAGCAGAGGACAGGTGGGGGAAAAACTGTTTTTT	CASSRGQVGEKLFF
TRBV23-1	TRBD2	TRBJ2-1	-	TGCGCCAGCAGCCAAGATAGGGAGGGTGAGCAGTTCTTC	CASSQDREGEQFF
TRBV11-3	-	TRBJ2-3	few	TGTGCCAGCAGCTCATATGTAGTGATGTCAGATACGCAGTATTTT	CASSSYVVMSDTQYF
TRBV11-3	-	TRBJ1-6	medium-sized	TGTGCCAGCAGCCACACCGCGGGAAATTCACCCCTCCACTTT	CASSHTAGNSPLHF
TRBV4-1	-	TRBJ2-1	few	TGCGCCAGCAGCCAAGATTTTGGTAACCCCGAGGGCGAGCAGTTCTTC	CASSQDFGNPEGEQFF
TRBV11-3	TRBD2	TRBJ2-1	few	TGTGCCAGCAGCTCCCCTCGTCCCGGGACTAGCGGGGGGCCTTACAATGAGCAGTTCTTC	CASSSPRPGTSGGPYNEQFF
TRBV11-3	-	TRBJ2-1	medium-sized	TGTGCCAGCAGCCAAAGGAGAGGCGGAAGCTCCTACAATGAGCAGTTCTTC	CASSQRRGGSSYNEQFF
TRBV11-3	TRBD2	TRBJ2-7	few	TGTGCCAGCAGCTCACAGCGGGGGCCCCCTTACGAGCAGTACTTC	CASSSQRGPPYEQYF
TRBV28	TRBD2	TRBJ2-7	-	TGTGCCAGCAGCTCCGGGACTAGCTTGTACGAGCAGTACTTC	CASSSGTSLYEQYF
TRBV6-8	-	TRBJ2-2	few	TGTGCCAGCAGTTACAGTCAGAACACCGGGGAGCTGTTTTTT	CASSYSQNTGELFF
TRBV6-8	-	TRBJ2-1	medium-sized	TGTGCCAGCGCTTACATAGCCTACAATGAGCAGTTCTTC	CASAYIAYNEQFF
TRBV11-3	-	TRBJ1-4	-	TGTGCCAGCAGCTTAGGACGTAGGGGGACTAATGAAAAACTGTTTTTT	CASSLGRRGTNEKLFF
TRBV6-8	TRBD2	TRBJ2-1	-	TGTGCCATCAGCTTAGCGGGGGAGGGGAATGAGCAGTTCTTC	CAISLAGEGNEQFF
TRBV9	-	TRBJ1-2	few	TGTGCCAGCAGCGAAGGAGCGTTCTATGGCTACACCTTC	CASSEGAFYGYTF
TRBV9	-	TRBJ2-7	few	TGTGCCAGCAGCGCGGGGCCTCTAAGCTCCTACGAGCAGTACTTC	CASSAGPLSSYEQYF
TRBV11-3	-	TRBJ1-4	few	TGTGCCAGCAGCCTAAACAGCTTTGATGAAAAACTGTTTTTT	CASSLNSFDEKLFF
TRBV11-3	-	TRBJ2-2	-	TGTGCCAGCAGCTTAGAAGGGGGACTCCCGAACACCGGGGAGCTGTTTTTT	CASSLEGGLPNTGELFF
TRBV11-3	TRBD1	TRBJ2-1	few	TGTGCCAGCAGCCAATCGACAGGGACAAATGAGCAGTTCTTC	CASSQSTGTNEQFF
TRBV11-3	-	TRBJ2-1	few	TGTGCCAGCAGCTTGACGGGGAGCTCCTACAATGAGCAGTTCTTC	CASSLTGSSYNEQFF
TRBV19	TRBD1	TRBJ1-2	-	TGTGCCAGTACCCCTGCGGAGGGGGCCTATGGCTACACCTTC	CASTPAEGAYGYTF
TRBV11-3	-	TRBJ2-5	medium-sized	TGTGCCAGCAGCCAAGGGATTGGGGACCCGAATCAAGAGACCCAGTACTTC	CASSQGIGDPNQETQYF
TRBV9	-	TRBJ2-1	-	TGTGCCAGCAGCGTAGGGCAGATTATGCTAGGTGAGCAGTTCTTC	CASSVGQIMLGEQFF
TRBV11-3	-	TRBJ1-4	medium-sized	TGTGCCAGCAGCCAAAGGATACGAGCGGGTGAAAAACTGTTTTTT	CASSQRIRAGEKLFF
TRBV6-8	TRBD2	TRBJ2-1	few	TGTGCCAGCAGATTACTGCCGGGACTAGCGGGGGCATACAATGAGCAGTTCTTC	CASRLLPGLAGAYNEQFF
TRBV11-3	-	TRBJ1-5	-	TGTGCCAGCAGCCAATCCGACACCAATCAGCCCCAGCATTTT	CASSQSDTNQPQHF
TRBV23-1	-	TRBJ2-1	few	TGCGCCAGCAGCAGTCTGGATGGGATTGAGCAGTTCTTC	CASSSLDGIEQFF
TRBV11-3	-	TRBJ1-1	large	TGTGCCAGCAGCTTACAACTGGTGTACACTGAAGCTTTCTTT	CASSLQLVYTEAFF
TRBV19	-	TRBJ1-6	-	TGTGCCAGTAGTATGGCTGGGGCTTATTCACCCCTCCACTTT	CASSMAGAYSPLHF
TRBV6-8	-	TRBJ1-1	-	TGTGCCAGCAGTCCCCCAATGGCCTTGAACACTGAAGCTTTCTTT	CASSPPMALNTEAFF
TRBV7-2	-	TRBJ1-2	many	TGTGCCAGCAGCTTCGTCCGTAACTATGGCTACACCTTC	CASSFVRNYGYTF
TRBV28	TRBD1	TRBJ1-6	-	TGTGCCAGCAGTTTAGGACAGGGAGGTTCACCCCTCCACTTT	CASSLGQGGSPLHF
TRBV10-2	-	TRBJ2-3	-	TGCGCCAGTACCAAAACGGACAGAGCAGATACGCAGTATTTT	CASTKTDRADTQYF
TRBV11-3	TRBD2	TRBJ2-5	medium-sized	TGTGCCAGCAGCTTCGGACTAGCGGTCCAAGAGACCCAGTACTTC	CASSFGLAVQETQYF
TRBV15	-	TRBJ2-2	-	TGTGCCACCAGCAGAGGAACAGGATGGGGCTCCTACACCGGGGAGCTGTTTTTT	CATSRGTGWGSYTGELFF
TRBV6-8	TRBD1	TRBJ1-1	-	TGTGCCAGCAGTCGAAACAGGGGGCCCACTGAAGCTTTCTTT	CASSRNRGPTEAFF
TRBV6-8	-	TRBJ1-5	-	TGTGCCAGCAGTGCAGGGTGGAATCAGCCCCAGCATTTT	CASSAGWNQPQHF
TRBV9	-	TRBJ1-2	-	TGTGCCAGCAGCCTGACTCTGGGAGAAGCTAACTATGGCTACACCTTC	CASSLTLGEANYGYTF
TRBV18	TRBD1	TRBJ1-6	few	TGTGCCAGCTCACTCGAACAGGGGGCGCGGAATTCACCCCTCCACTTT	CASSLEQGARNSPLHF
TRBV15	-	TRBJ2-6	few	TGTGCCACCAAGTTGTCTCTCTCTGGGGCCAACGTCCTGACTTTC	CATKLSLSGANVLTF
TRBV9	TRBD1	TRBJ2-3	-	TGTGCCAGCAGCGTCCAGGGGGCAATCACAGATACGCAGTATTTT	CASSVQGAITDTQYF
TRBV11-3	-	TRBJ2-7	few	TGTGCCAGCAGCTTGGGTGGCGGACAGTCCTACGAGCAGTACTTC	CASSLGGGQSYEQYF
TRBV11-3	-	TRBJ1-1	few	TGTGCCAGCAGCCCGTGGACGGGTATGAACACTGAAGCTTTCTTT	CASSPWTGMNTEAFF
TRBV28	-	TRBJ1-2	medium-sized	TGTGCCAGCGGTACACCGGGTTATGGCTACACCTTC	CASGTPGYGYTF
TRBV28	TRBD2	TRBJ2-1	few	TGTGCCAGCCTAATTAAAGCGGGGCTATACAATGAGCAGTTCTTC	CASLIKAGLYNEQFF
TRBV19	TRBD1	TRBJ1-5	-	TGTGCCAGTAGTCCGACAGGGGGTCTTCAGCCCCAGCATTTT	CASSPTGGLQPQHF